These T cell receptor beta chains were read from a single sample in a study of blood T cell repertoires in COVID-19. Libraries were prepared by immunoSEQ multiplex PCR; TCRdb keeps only in-frame clonotypes and omits some of them. The sample yields roughly 120,000 clones, approximately 82% seen once. The sample taken for sequencing was peripheral blood. Receptors originate from a man aged 25-40 years with acute or convalescent COVID-19. Both conserved end residues are part of each CDR3. Some rows have no size entry. The others give once, few or many, or a class for an expanded clone.

size	J	V	CDR3
-	TRBJ2-6	TRBV6-5	CASSSHGSSGANVLTF
few	TRBJ2-5	TRBV6-2/TRBV6-3	CASSYGLAGLKETQYF
-	TRBJ2-3	TRBV10-2	CASSEFVGKTDTQYF
-	TRBJ2-5	TRBV11-3	CASSQGLADEETQYF
-	TRBJ1-4	TRBV15	CATSRVSGEKLFF
-	TRBJ1-5	TRBV30	CAWSGDSNQPQHF
-	TRBJ2-3	TRBV11-2	CASSSQGMGLDSTDTQYF
-	TRBJ2-2	TRBV10-3	CAISESRPTGELFF
once	TRBJ1-4	TRBV7-2	CASSLVATGIDEKLFF
-	TRBJ2-7	TRBV5-1	CASSLAGAITYEQYF
-	TRBJ2-1	TRBV6-1	CASSDPLGSGGRVNEQFF
few	TRBJ2-3	TRBV7-2	CASSSRGLVTDTQYF
-	TRBJ2-6	TRBV6-4	CASSENSVDAVSGANVLTF
-	TRBJ1-2	TRBV16	CASSQSPGQGARGYTF
-	TRBJ1-2	TRBV30	CAGALGQVGYTF
-	TRBJ1-1	TRBV29-1	CSATPGAVNTEAFF
-	TRBJ1-3	TRBV2	CASSVDWRDDTIYF
-	TRBJ2-3	TRBV27	CASSATLAGGSDTQYF
-	TRBJ2-7	TRBV4-2	CASSPMYAGGVSYEQYF
-	TRBJ2-2	TRBV5-1	CASSSGTDTGELFF
once	TRBJ2-3	TRBV5-5	CASSQATSTDTQYF
-	TRBJ2-7	TRBV18	CASSLDRGYEQYF
-	TRBJ1-1	TRBV19	CASSYKTGRTEAFF
-	TRBJ1-6	TRBV5-4	CASSGRQGNSPLHF
-	TRBJ1-5	TRBV12-3/TRBV12-4	CASSIDQPQHF
-	TRBJ1-5	TRBV18	CASSLNTGNQPQHF
-	TRBJ1-2	TRBV6-5	CASSYYRQGDEYGYTF
many	TRBJ2-2	TRBV27	CASSPLVPGGELFF
few	TRBJ2-3	TRBV11-2	CASSLNVGAGVADTQYF
-	TRBJ1-1	TRBV4-3	CASSQDVTGNTEAFF
-	TRBJ1-6	TRBV6-4	CASSEGVTGSPLHF
-	TRBJ2-3	TRBV9	CASSPLATSTDTQYF
-	TRBJ2-1	TRBV10-2	CASREQGAYHEQFF
-	TRBJ1-1	TRBV7-6	CASSGTGGSLGEAFF